The 10 T cell receptor beta chains reported below all come from one sample, sequenced in a study of tumor and adjacent non-tumor tissue in lung cancer. The template was RNA from unsorted bulk tissue. TCRbeta libraries were built with three rounds of nested PCR, modified from ARM-PCR. Each CDR3 protein is one row after TCRdb ran MiXCR on the multiplex PCR reads. The sample yields 78,000 or so distinct CDR3 sequences, 80% to 85% seen once. Sequences were obtained from lung tumor tissue. These receptors were obtained from a woman in her 50s with non-small cell lung cancer.

The chain uses TRBV4-2 and TRBJ2-1; no clear D gene. The CDR3 consists of 15 residues. CDR1 and CDR2 (germline): LGHNA, YNFKEQ. CDR3 sequence: CDNSQERNTGIEQFF. DNA for the CDR3: TGTGACAACAGCCAAGAAAGGAATACGGGCATTGAGCAGTTCTTC.

The V and J genes are TRBV12-3 or TRBV12-4 and TRBJ1-1; perhaps TRBD1 as D (5 bases). V lost 6 bases, J lost 4 bases, and 15 bases lay in between. The CDR3 has 14 residues. CDR3 loop: CASRKTRGSTEAFF. The CDR3 DNA is TGTGCCAGCAGAAAGACAAGGGGCAGCACTGAAGCTTTCTTT.

This clonotype was recorded many times. CDR3 bases: TGCAGCGTCGGGCTGGGGAAGGTTAGTCGTGAGCAGTTCTTC. It specifies CSVGLGKVSREQFF. The V call is TRBV29-1, the J call TRBJ2-1; D unresolved. Trimming shortened V by 6 bases and J by 9 bases, and 21 bases separated the two germline ends. CDR1 is SQVTM, CDR2 ANQGSEA, per germline. The CDR3 totals 14 residues.

A word on this clonotype: This may come from a read error, since a much larger clone is one base off. V usage is TRBV11-1 and J usage is TRBJ2-1; TRBD1 might be the D (6 bases). CDR1 and CDR2 from the germline V gene are SGHAT and FQDESV (reference sequence). Trimming removed 6 bases from V and 8 bases from J, with 14 bases in between. This CDR3 contains 13 residues. CDR3 protein: CASSRQVMDEQFF. As DNA, the CDR3 is TGTGCCAGCAGTCGACAGGTGATGGATGAGCAGTTCTTC.

On this clonotype itself: Given the absence of the conserved phenylalanine or tryptophan at the CDR3 end, a read error is likely. The rearrangement joins TRBV6-1 to TRBJ1-5, with D uncertain. This CDR3 region has 14 residues. Germline CDR1 is MNHNS and CDR2 is SASEGT. The CDR3 loop is CVSSETWSNQPQHI. The CDR3 nucleotides are TGTGTCAGCAGTGAAACTTGGAGCAATCAGCCCCAGCATATT.

A note on this clonotype: At one of its ends the junction is not consistent with the germline gene, which may arise from a read error. The V and J genes are TRBV6-2 or TRBV6-3 and TRBJ2-1; D perhaps matches TRBD1 (6 bases). The CDR3 sequence is 14 residues long. CDR1 is MNHEY, CDR2 SVGEGT, per germline. CDR3 in amino acids: CASSISRRSGEQFF. DNA of the CDR3: TGTGCCAGCAGCATATCTCGGCGGTCAGGGGAGCAATTCTTC.

About this clonotype itself: An end of the junction differs from the germline gene, which may be a read error. The V and J genes are TRBV20-1 and TRBJ2-7; D not resolved. Per germline, CDR1 DFQATT and CDR2 SNEGSKA (reference sequence). The CDR3 spans 11 residues. In DNA form, the CDR3 reads TGCAGTTCTAGAAGTCCCGGCGAGCAATACTTC. Amino acid sequence: CSSRSPGEQYF.

Concerning this clonotype itself: At one boundary the junction diverges from the germline segment, which might be a read error. J is TRBJ1-1 and V is TRBV24-1; 7 positions agree with TRBD1. This CDR3 region has 16 residues. Germline values: CDR1 KGHDR, CDR2 SFDVKD. CDR3 nucleotide sequence: TGTACCACCAGTGACCAGGGACAGTTGGGGAACACTGAAACTTTCTTT. This encodes CTTSDQGQLGNTETFF.

A remark on this clonotype: The germline gene is not matched at one end of the junction; a read error may be the cause. Written as DNA, the CDR3 is TGCAGTGCTAGAGACCCAAAAGGACGGAGAGGGAACAATAAGCAGTTCTTC. Encoded protein: CSARDPKGRRGNNKQFF. The chain links TRBV20-1 to TRBJ2-1; tentative D call: TRBD2 (5 bases). Germline V gives CDR1 DFQATT, CDR2 SNEGSKA (reference sequence). The CDR3 loop spans 17 amino acids.

As for this clonotype: Here the CDR3 omits its conserved ending phenylalanine or tryptophan, so a read error is the likely source. The V and J genes are TRBV10-3 and TRBJ1-1, with D possibly being TRBD1 (5 bases). CDR3 length: 14 residues. Germline CDR1 and CDR2: ENHRY and SYGVKD. V was trimmed by 3 bases and J by 11 bases, leaving 19 bases between them. This CDR3 is CAISESDLGLEAFL. The CDR3 region has the DNA TGTGCCATCAGTGAATCCGACCTGGGGCTGGAGGCTTTCCTT.